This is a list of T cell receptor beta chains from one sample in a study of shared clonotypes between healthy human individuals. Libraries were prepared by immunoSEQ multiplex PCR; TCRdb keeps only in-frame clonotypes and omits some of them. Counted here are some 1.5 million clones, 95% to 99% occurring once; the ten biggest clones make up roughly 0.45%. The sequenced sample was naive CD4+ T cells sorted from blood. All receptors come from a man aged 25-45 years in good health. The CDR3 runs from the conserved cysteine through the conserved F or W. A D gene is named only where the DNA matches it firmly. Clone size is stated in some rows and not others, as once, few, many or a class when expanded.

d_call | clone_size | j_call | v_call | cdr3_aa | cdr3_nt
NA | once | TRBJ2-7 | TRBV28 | CASSPAWGRKLYEQYF | TGTGCCAGCAGCCCTGCCTGGGGCAGGAAATTATACGAGCAGTACTTC
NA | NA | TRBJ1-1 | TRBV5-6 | CASSLGTNTEAFF | TGTGCCAGCAGCTTAGGGACCAACACTGAAGCTTTCTTT
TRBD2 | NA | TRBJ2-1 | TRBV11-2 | CASSAFGTSDEQFF | TGTGCCAGCAGCGCGTTCGGGACTAGTGATGAGCAGTTCTTC
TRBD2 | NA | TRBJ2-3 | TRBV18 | CASSPAGVSKTDTQYF | TGTGCCAGCTCACCAGCGGGAGTGTCGAAAACAGATACGCAGTATTTT
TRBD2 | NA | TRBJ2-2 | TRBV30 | CAWSGQGLARLFELFF | TGTGCCTGGAGTGGACAGGGACTAGCTCGTCTGTTTGAGCTGTTTTTT
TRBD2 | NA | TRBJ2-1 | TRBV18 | CASSPTSRGGVYNEQFF | TGTGCCAGCTCACCCACGTCGCGGGGGGGAGTCTACAATGAGCAGTTCTTC
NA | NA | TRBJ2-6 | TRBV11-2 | CASSSGHSGANVLTF | TGTGCCAGCAGCTCAGGCCACTCTGGGGCCAACGTCCTGACTTTC
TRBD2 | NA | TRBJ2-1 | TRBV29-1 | CSVEGGVLAGFNEQFF | TGCAGCGTTGAAGGGGGCGTCCTAGCGGGGTTCAATGAGCAGTTCTTC
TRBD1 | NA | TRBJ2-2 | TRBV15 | CATSRDRQGWAGELFF | TGTGCCACCAGCAGGGATAGACAGGGATGGGCCGGGGAGCTGTTTTTT
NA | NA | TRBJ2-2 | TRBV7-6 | CASSHSSGELFF | TGTGCCAGCAGCCATTCGTCCGGGGAGCTGTTTTTT
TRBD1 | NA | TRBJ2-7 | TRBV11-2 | CASSSTQGAYEQYF | TGTGCCAGCAGCTCAACGCAGGGGGCTTACGAGCAGTACTTC
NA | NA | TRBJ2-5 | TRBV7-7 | CASSLEGLGGRETQYF | TGTGCTAGCAGCTTAGAAGGACTAGGGGGGAGAGAGACCCAGTACTTC
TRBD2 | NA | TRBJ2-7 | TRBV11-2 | CASSILAGGSYEQYF | TGTGCCAGCAGCATCCTAGCGGGAGGGTCCTACGAGCAGTACTTC
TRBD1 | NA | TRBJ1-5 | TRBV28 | CASSWTGGLGQPQHF | TGTGCCAGCAGTTGGACAGGGGGCCTGGGACAGCCCCAGCATTTT
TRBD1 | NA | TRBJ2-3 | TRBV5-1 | CASTIWGQGAGDTQYF | TGCGCCAGCACCATCTGGGGACAGGGGGCGGGAGATACGCAGTATTTT
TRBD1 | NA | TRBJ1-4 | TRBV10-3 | CAISAGTGVEKLFF | TGTGCCATCAGTGCGGGGACAGGGGTTGAAAAACTGTTTTTT
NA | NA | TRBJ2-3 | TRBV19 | CASSRDPWDTQYF | TGTGCCAGTAGTAGGGATCCTTGGGATACGCAGTATTTT
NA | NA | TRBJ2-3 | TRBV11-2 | CASSLGHRDPDTQYF | TGTGCCAGCAGCTTAGGGCACAGGGACCCAGATACGCAGTATTTT
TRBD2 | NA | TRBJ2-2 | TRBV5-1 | CASSLAGVAGSTGELFF | TGCGCCAGCAGCTTGGCCGGGGTAGCGGGATCCACCGGGGAGCTGTTTTTT
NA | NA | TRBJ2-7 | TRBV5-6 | CASSLSGREQYF | TGTGCCAGCAGCTTGAGTGGCCGCGAGCAGTACTTC
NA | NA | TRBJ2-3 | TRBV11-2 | CASSFRADTQYF | TGTGCCAGCAGCTTCCGAGCAGATACGCAGTATTTT
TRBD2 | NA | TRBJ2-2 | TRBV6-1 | CASSALRVGAGGELFF | TGTGCCAGCAGTGCCCTGAGGGTTGGAGCGGGAGGGGAGCTGTTTTTT
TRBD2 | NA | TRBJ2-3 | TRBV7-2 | CASSLLAVLTDTQYF | TGTGCCAGCAGCTTACTAGCGGTACTCACAGATACGCAGTATTTT